These 25 T cell receptor beta chains were all obtained from the same sample, sequenced in a study of human T cells and chemical hapten exposure. From the RACE reads, TCRdb called clonotypes with MiXCR, one entry per CDR3 protein. The sample shows 150,000 to 200,000 distinct CDR3 sequences, approximately 14% of them seen only once. The sample's time point: patch test 1, 2 weeks after DPC sensitization. The treatment here: therapeutic diphenylcyclopropenone sensitization with weekly scalp DPC. This specimen was whole blood, taken in connection with sensitization to the hapten diphenylcyclopropenone (DPC). Receptors were obtained from a woman in her twenties or thirties with alopecia areata. Some clones in this sample may be carry-over from other donors' samples.

This clonotype has only a few counts. The chain recombines TRBV7-9 with TRBJ2-7; possibly TRBD2 for D (6 bases). The germline CDR1 and CDR2 sequences are SEHNR and FQNEAQ (reference sequence). The V gene lost 5 bases and the J gene lost 7 bases, with 30 bases spanning the gap. The CDR3 covers 18 residues. In DNA, the CDR3 is TGTGCCAGCAGCCCAGGGACCGGGACTTCCTCCTTCGGGATGGAGCAGTACTTC. Its translation is CASSPGTGTSSFGMEQYF.

This chain joins TRBV7-2 and TRBJ2-1; 8 bases align to TRBD1. From germline, CDR1 is SGHTA and CDR2 FQGNSA. V lost 5 bases, J lost 5 bases, and 5 bases stayed unmatched. CDR3 length: 14 residues. The CDR3 DNA reads TGTGCCAGCAGCCTGGGACAGGCTGACAATGAGCAGTTCTTC. It yields the protein CASSLGQADNEQFF.

This clonotype was recorded a few times. This rearrangement joins TRBV28 to TRBJ2-1; 10 bases fit TRBD1. The CDR3 loop spans 14 amino acids. The V segment lost 3 bases and the J segment 6 bases; nucleotides outside the gene matches: 2. Germline lookup yields CDR1 MDHEN and CDR2 SYDVKM. Here the CDR3 reads CASSLRTGGNEQFF. The CDR3, as DNA: TGTGCCAGCAGTTTGCGGACAGGGGGCAATGAGCAGTTCTTC.

In its sample, this clonotype was seen a few times. The J gene is TRBJ2-2, the V gene TRBV12-3 or TRBV12-4; D call uncertain. Trimming left V 7 bases short and J 5 bases short, with 11 bases between. This CDR3 is built from 13 residues. The CDR3 region has the DNA TGTGCCAGCAACTCTAGAGTTACCGGGGAGCTGTTTTTT. It encodes CASNSRVTGELFF.

This chain connects TRBV21-1 to TRBJ2-2; the table calls TRBD1, which could not be checked here. TRBV21-1 has pseudogene status. The CDR3 consists of 15 residues. The CDR3 loop reads CASGPNDSFTGELFF. The CDR3, as DNA: TGTGCCAGCGGCCCAAACGACAGTTTCACCGGGGAGCTGTTTTTT.

This clonotype appeared many times. The gene calls are TRBV4-1 and TRBJ1-2; 7 nucleotides line up with TRBD1. Looked up from germline, CDR1 is MGHRA and CDR2 is YSYEKL. The CDR3 runs to 15 residues. V was clipped by 4 bases and J by 4 bases; unmatched bases: 9. The CDR3 coding sequence is TGCGCCAGCAGCCTAGGGACAGTTACGACCTATGGCTACACCTTC. Translated, it gives CASSLGTVTTYGYTF.

V is TRBV4-3 and J is TRBJ1-6; possible D gene TRBD1, 5 bases. Looked up from germline, CDR1 is LGHNA and CDR2 is YSLEER. CDR3 size: 14 residues. V lost 1 base and J lost 6, with 7 bases in between. The CDR3, as DNA: TGCGCCAGCAGCCAAGTGAGGGGTAATTCACCCCTCCACTTT. Protein: CASSQVRGNSPLHF.

The table lists this clonotype with a few counts. The chain recombines TRBV20-1 with TRBJ2-3; TRBD2 aligns across 10 bases. The CDR3 length is 16 residues. V lost 3 bases and J lost 1; bases outside the gene matches: 7. Per the germline V gene, CDR1 is DFQATT and CDR2 is SNEGSKA (reference sequence). CDR3 sequence: CSARATSGKRTDTQYF. CDR3 nucleotide sequence: TGCAGTGCTAGGGCTACTAGCGGGAAGCGCACAGATACGCAGTATTTT.

The chain uses TRBV29-1 and TRBJ1-3, with D unclear. V lost 4 bases and J 4 bases, leaving 14 bases between the germline ends. CDR1 SQVTM and CDR2 ANQGSEA come from the germline V gene. The CDR3 is 14 residues long. The CDR3: CSVVGRGTGNTIYF. CDR3 DNA: TGCAGCGTTGTTGGACGGGGAACCGGAAACACCATATATTTT. Supplemented by reference TRBV29-1 and TRBJ1-3, the full variable domain reads SAVISQKPSRDICQRGTSLTIQCQVDSQVTMMFWYRQQPGQSLTLIATANQGSEATYESGFVIDKFPISRPNLTFSTLTVSNMSPEDSSIYLCSVVGRGTGNTIYFGEGSWLTVV.

J is TRBJ1-2 and V is TRBV6-2 or TRBV6-3; D call uncertain. V was shortened by 4 bases and J by 0 bases, with 6 bases between the two germline ends. The CDR3 totals 13 residues. Germline V lookup: CDR1 MNHEY, CDR2 SVGEGT. The CDR3 is CASSFGPNYGYTF. The CDR3 nucleotides are TGTGCCAGCAGTTTTGGACCTAACTATGGCTACACCTTC.

This clonotype showed up many times. The rearrangement joins TRBV4-3 to TRBJ1-2; D is unclear. The CDR3 is 13 amino acids. Germline CDR1 reads LGHNA; CDR2 reads YSLEER. The V gene lost 0 bases and the J gene lost 3 bases, with 5 bases spanning the gap. DNA of the CDR3: TGCGCCAGCAGCCAAGAGAGGGACTATGGCTACACCTTC. As protein: CASSQERDYGYTF.

J is TRBJ1-2 and V is TRBV27; D remains unclear. Trimming took off 3 bases at V and 2 bases at J, with 7 bases between the two ends. The germline V gene encodes CDR1 MNHEY and CDR2 SMNVEV (reference sequence). The CDR3 has 13 amino acids. CDR3 in amino acids: CASSFGRNYGYTF. CDR3 DNA sequence: TGTGCCAGCAGTTTCGGCAGGAACTATGGCTACACCTTC.

This clonotype was observed a handful of times. CDR3: CASSVEVTTSTDTQYF. In DNA form, the CDR3 reads TGTGCCAGCAGCGTAGAGGTTACCACTAGCACAGATACGCAGTATTTT. The chain employs TRBV9 and TRBJ2-3; no definite D call. Germline assignment: CDR1 SGDLS and CDR2 YYNGEE. The CDR3 extends over 16 amino acids. The ends were cut back, 0 bases at V and 0 bases at J, with 11 bases in the middle.

The CDR3 here is CASSPPGTGGDTQYF. CDR3 in DNA: TGTGCCAGCAGCCCCCCCGGGACAGGGGGAGATACGCAGTATTTT. The rearrangement uses TRBV7-2 and TRBJ2-3; 11 nucleotides match TRBD1. The CDR3 has 15 residues. The germline V gene encodes CDR1 SGHTA and CDR2 FQGNSA. The J segment lost 5 bases and the V segment lost 5 bases, leaving 6 bases of the junction unmatched.

This chain uses TRBV7-3 with TRBJ2-1; D gene uncertain. This CDR3 comprises 13 residues. The germline V gene has CDR1 SGHTA and CDR2 FQGTGA. V was cut by 1 base and J by 7 bases, with 8 bases left in between. Here the CDR3 reads CASSLSWWNEQFF. The CDR3 region has the DNA TGTGCCAGCAGCTTAAGTTGGTGGAATGAGCAGTTCTTC.

This clonotype came up a few times. The junction departs from germline at one end; a sequencing error may be responsible. CDR3 in amino acids: CASSPTGNAEAFF. The CDR3 nucleotides are TGTGCCAGCAGTCCGACAGGGAACGCTGAAGCTTTCTTT. The V gene is TRBV12-3 or TRBV12-4, the J gene TRBJ1-1; 7 bases fit TRBD1. The CDR3 extends over 13 amino acids.

The V and J genes are TRBV28 and TRBJ2-7; TRBD1 agrees at 9 bases. The CDR3 consists of 15 residues. CDR1 and CDR2 (germline): MDHEN, SYDVKM. V gave up 5 bases and J gave up 5 bases; unmatched junction bases: 10. In nucleotides, the CDR3 is TGTGCCAGCAGTAGCACCCCAACAGGGGGCCACGAGCAGTACTTC. Its translation is CASSSTPTGGHEQYF.

This clonotype was found many times. This chain uses TRBV12-3 or TRBV12-4 with TRBJ2-1, with D perhaps TRBD2 (5 bases). The V end was cut by 6 bases, the J end by 0 bases, with 18 bases between. The CDR3 runs 17 residues. CDR3 bases: TGTGCCAGCAGCCCAGCCGGGATCCTGAGCTCCTACAATGAGCAGTTCTTC. Its translation is CASSPAGILSSYNEQFF.

The J gene is TRBJ1-5, the V gene TRBV18; 9 bases line up with TRBD1. The CDR3 runs to 14 residues. Germline values: CDR1 KGHSH, CDR2 LQKENI. The J segment lost 11 bases and the V segment lost 2 bases, leaving 7 bases of the junction unmatched. For the CDR3, the DNA is TGTGCCAGCTCACCAGGGACAGGGAGTAGGGCCCAGCATTTT. Amino acids: CASSPGTGSRAQHF.

This clonotype was observed many times. The gene calls are TRBV7-2 and TRBJ2-7; D is perhaps TRBD1 (6 bases). Germline V gene sequence: CDR1 SGHTA, CDR2 FQGNSA. The CDR3 covers 13 residues. V was clipped by 6 bases and J by 3 bases, with 12 bases between them. CDR3 sequence reads: CASSPRTDYEQYF. DNA of the CDR3: TGTGCCAGCAGTCCCCGGACAGACTACGAGCAGTACTTC.

The rearrangement uses TRBV6-2 or TRBV6-3 and TRBJ1-1, with no clear D. The CDR3 loop spans 12 amino acids. Per germline, CDR1 MNHEY and CDR2 SVGEGT. V was pared by 6 bases and J by 5 bases, with 10 bases between. The CDR3 bases are TGTGCCAGCAGACAAGTCTTGACTGAAGCTTTCTTT. Translated, it gives CASRQVLTEAFF.

V usage is TRBV9 and J usage is TRBJ2-5; a possible D gene is TRBD2 (6 bases). CDR3 length: 15 amino acids. V was cut by 4 bases and J by 4 bases, with 17 bases left in between. Per the germline V gene, CDR1 is SGDLS and CDR2 is YYNGEE. CDR3 bases: TGTGCCAGCAGCTTTTGGAAGGGAGGAGGAGAGACCCAGTACTTC. It yields the protein CASSFWKGGGETQYF.

This clonotype was seen only once. The V gene is TRBV10-3, the J gene TRBJ2-2; the D gene could be TRBD1 or TRBD2 (5 bases each). Germline CDR1 and CDR2: ENHRY and SYGVKD. The CDR3 extends over 13 amino acids. Trimming cost V 6 bases and J 6 bases, with 11 bases left between them. CDR3 DNA: TGTGCCATCAGGGGACCCGCTCCCGGGGAGCTGTTTTTT. Residues: CAIRGPAPGELFF.

This clonotype was picked up many times. The chain joins TRBV29-1 to TRBJ2-3; D may be TRBD2 (7 bases). Trimming shortened V by 4 bases and J by 5 bases, and 13 bases separated the two germline ends. CDR1 is SQVTM, CDR2 ANQGSEA, per germline. CDR3 size: 13 residues. The CDR3, as DNA: TGCAGCGTTGTAGGGGGGGCGCGAGATACGCAGTATTTT. Translating it yields CSVVGGARDTQYF.

This clonotype came up a few times. The chain recombines TRBV28 with TRBJ1-1, with no clear D. Germline CDR1 is MDHEN and CDR2 is SYDVKM. The CDR3 spans 13 residues. The V end lost 3 bases, the J end lost 0 bases, and 5 bases lay between the germline ends. CDR3 protein: CASSFKLNTEAFF. The CDR3 nucleotides read TGTGCCAGCAGTTTTAAGTTGAACACTGAAGCTTTCTTT.